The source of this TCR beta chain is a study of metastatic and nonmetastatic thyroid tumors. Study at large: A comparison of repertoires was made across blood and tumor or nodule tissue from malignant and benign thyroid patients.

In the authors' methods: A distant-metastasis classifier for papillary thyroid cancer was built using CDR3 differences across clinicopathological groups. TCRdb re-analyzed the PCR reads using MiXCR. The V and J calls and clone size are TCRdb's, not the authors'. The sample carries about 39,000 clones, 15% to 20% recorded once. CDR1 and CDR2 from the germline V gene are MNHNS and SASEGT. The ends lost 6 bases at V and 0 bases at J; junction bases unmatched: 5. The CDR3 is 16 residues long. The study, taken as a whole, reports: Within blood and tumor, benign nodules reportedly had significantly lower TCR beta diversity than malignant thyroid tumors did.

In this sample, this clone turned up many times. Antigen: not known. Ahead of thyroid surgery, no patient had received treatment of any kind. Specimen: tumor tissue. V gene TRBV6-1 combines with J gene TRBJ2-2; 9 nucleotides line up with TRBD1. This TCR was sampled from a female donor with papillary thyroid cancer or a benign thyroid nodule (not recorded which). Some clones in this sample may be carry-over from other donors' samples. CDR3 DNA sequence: TGTGCCAGCAGGAAGGACAGGGGAGCGAACACCGGGGAGCTGTTTTTT. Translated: CASRKDRGANTGELFF.